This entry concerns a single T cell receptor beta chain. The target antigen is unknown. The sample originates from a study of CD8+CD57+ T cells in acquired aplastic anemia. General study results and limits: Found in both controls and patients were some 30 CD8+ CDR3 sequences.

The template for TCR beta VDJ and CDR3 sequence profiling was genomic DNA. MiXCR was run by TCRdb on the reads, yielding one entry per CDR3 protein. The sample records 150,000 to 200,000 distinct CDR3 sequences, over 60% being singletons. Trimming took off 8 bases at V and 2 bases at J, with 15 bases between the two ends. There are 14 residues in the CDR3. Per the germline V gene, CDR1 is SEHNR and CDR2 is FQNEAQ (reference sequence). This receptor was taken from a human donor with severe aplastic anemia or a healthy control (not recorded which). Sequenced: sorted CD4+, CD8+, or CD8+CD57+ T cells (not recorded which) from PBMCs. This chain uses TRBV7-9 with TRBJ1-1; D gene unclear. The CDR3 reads CASQEARTNTEAFF. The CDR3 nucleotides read TGTGCCAGCCAGGAGGCCCGTACAAACACTGAAGCTTTCTTT.